This T cell receptor (beta chain) was observed in a study of T cell clones after liver transplantation. As for the study in general: Post-transplant blood was tracked for graft-donor-reactive T cell clones identified in a pre-transplant mixed lymphocyte reaction. Graft-donor-reactive sequences were compared with third-party-reactive TCRbeta sequences from pre-transplant mixed lymphocyte reactions.

A note on this clone: The antigen is unknown.

General study points: In most of the 8 subjects, circulating graft-donor-reactive CD4 TCRbeta sequences fell significantly after transplant.

The ends were cut back, 2 bases at V and 6 bases at J, with 14 bases in the middle. Per the germline V gene, CDR1 is KGHSH and CDR2 is LQKENI. The CDR3 is 15 amino acids. Data came from immunoSEQ multiplex PCR; TCRdb stores just in-frame clones and leaves some out. The sample records roughly 100,000 clones, about 86% being singletons. Sample: CD4+ T cells from blood, taken roughly 50 months after liver transplant. V and J are TRBV18 and TRBJ1-5; D is possibly TRBD1 (5 bases). The TCR originated in a human patient who received a liver transplant. Some T cells may have originated in the graft donor. This CDR3 is CASSPGAGEGQPQHF. In DNA, the CDR3 is TGTGCCAGCTCACCAGGGGCAGGTGAGGGTCAGCCCCAGCATTTT. Full variable domain (missing parts from reference TRBV18 and TRBJ1-5): NAGVMQNPRHLVRRRGQEARLRCSPMKGHSHVYWYRQLPEEGLKFMVYLQKENIIDESGMPKERFSAEFPKEGPSILRIQQVVRGDSAAYFCASSPGAGEGQPQHFGDGTRLSIL.